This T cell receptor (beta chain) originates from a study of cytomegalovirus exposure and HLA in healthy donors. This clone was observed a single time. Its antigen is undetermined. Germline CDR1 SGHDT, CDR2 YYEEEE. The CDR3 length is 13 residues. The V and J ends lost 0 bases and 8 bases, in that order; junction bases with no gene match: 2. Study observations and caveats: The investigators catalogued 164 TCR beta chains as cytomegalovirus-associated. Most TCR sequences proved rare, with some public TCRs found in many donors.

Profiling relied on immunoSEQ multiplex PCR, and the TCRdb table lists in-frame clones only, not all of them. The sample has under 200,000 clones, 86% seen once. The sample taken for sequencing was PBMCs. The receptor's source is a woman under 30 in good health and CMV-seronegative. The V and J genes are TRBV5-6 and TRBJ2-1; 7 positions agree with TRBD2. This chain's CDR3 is CASSLAGGYEQFF. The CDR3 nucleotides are TGTGCCAGCAGCTTGGCCGGGGGGTATGAGCAGTTCTTC.